This record concerns one T cell receptor (beta chain) sequence. Original handling: Cell counts per sample came from amplifying reference gene primers. TCRdb's table, derived via immunoSEQ multiplex PCR, lists solely in-frame clones and lacks some. V, J and clone size derive from that table, while D and trimming were established from the DNA sequence. The sample has 150,000 to 170,000 clones, approximately 85% seen once. These data come from a study of blood T cell repertoires in COVID-19. About the research overall: T cells, B-cell-depleted T cells, or PBMCs provided the cDNA or gDNA that served as material.

The V gene end was trimmed by 4 bases and the J gene end by 6 bases; junction bases not matched to a gene: 6. The CDR3 consists of 13 residues. Germline lookup yields CDR1 SGHTA and CDR2 FQGNSA. The sequenced sample was peripheral blood. This receptor was identified in a man between 60 and 75 years old with COVID-19, enrolled during active disease. The rearrangement links TRBV7-2 to TRBJ2-7; 7 bases map to TRBD2. CDR3 bases: TGTGCCAGCAGCTCCTTCGAGCGGGGCGAGCAGTACTTC. Its protein is CASSSFERGEQYF.